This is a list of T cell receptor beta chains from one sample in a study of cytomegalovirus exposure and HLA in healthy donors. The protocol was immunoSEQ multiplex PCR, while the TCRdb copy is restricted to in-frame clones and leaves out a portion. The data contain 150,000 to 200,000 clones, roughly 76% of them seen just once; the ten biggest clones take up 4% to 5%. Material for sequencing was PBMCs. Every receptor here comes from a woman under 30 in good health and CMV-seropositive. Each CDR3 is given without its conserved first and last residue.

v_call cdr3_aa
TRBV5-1 ASSYGLAGQETQY
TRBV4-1 ASSPETGPEDYGYT
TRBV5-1 ASSGTSGGYQETQY
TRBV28 ASTLRGGRYEQY
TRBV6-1 ASSAPRAGLVFYEQY
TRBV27 ASSLAGGTYEQY
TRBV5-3 ARSLTGESSYEQY
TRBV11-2 ASSPARGDTEAF
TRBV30 AWSRGYGYT
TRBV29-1 SVREAGGGETQY
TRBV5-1 ASSLYRTVGGVYNSPLH
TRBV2 ASSESLGSDGYT
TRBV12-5 ARALWSGQNTEAF
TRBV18 ASSRTGQTYEQY
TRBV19 ASSIVGGYGYT
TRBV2 ASSEGGRGLNTEAF
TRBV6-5 ASSRQGIAGNTIY
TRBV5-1 ASQGPKNGSEAF
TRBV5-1 ASSLATGEYEQY
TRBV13 ASSPQAGRSTDTQY
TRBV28 ASRESQGRYTEAF
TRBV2 ASSEERRAF
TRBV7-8 ASQSIGGLAGAYEQY
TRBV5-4 ASSFSADGDIQY
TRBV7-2 ASSLEGGGKLF
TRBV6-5 ASIRGGASYNEQF
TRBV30 AWSVPSGGAKTQY
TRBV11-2 ASSLSSNTGELF
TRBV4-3 ASSQDTVREENTEAF
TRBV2 ASNWPVSNQAQY
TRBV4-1 ASSPLLRTGPEKLF
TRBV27 ASSLDRGGNYGYT
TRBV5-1 ASSTWTSGGAEETQY
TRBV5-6 ASSRGGVNEKLF
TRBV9 ASSVAGQRNQPQH
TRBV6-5 ASSYSRVTEAF
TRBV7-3 ASSFFGTGQETQY
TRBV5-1 ASSYHSSTDTQY
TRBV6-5 ASSYSGQGAYEQY
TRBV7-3 ASNQLAGATTGELF
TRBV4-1 ASSQPAENPGV
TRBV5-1 ASSPLTGGATDTQY
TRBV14 ASNTREADTQY
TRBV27 ASSFGGRIQETQY
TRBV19 ASTRRGLQNTEAF
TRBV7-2 ASSPHAGAGYEQY
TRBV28 ASSGTGFVNTEAF
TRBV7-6 ASSPTRTGGTAF
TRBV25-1 ASSEPYNEQY
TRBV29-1 SVGGGAGYT
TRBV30 AWSVSMRTEAF
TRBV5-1 ASTSEPGTGYREQY